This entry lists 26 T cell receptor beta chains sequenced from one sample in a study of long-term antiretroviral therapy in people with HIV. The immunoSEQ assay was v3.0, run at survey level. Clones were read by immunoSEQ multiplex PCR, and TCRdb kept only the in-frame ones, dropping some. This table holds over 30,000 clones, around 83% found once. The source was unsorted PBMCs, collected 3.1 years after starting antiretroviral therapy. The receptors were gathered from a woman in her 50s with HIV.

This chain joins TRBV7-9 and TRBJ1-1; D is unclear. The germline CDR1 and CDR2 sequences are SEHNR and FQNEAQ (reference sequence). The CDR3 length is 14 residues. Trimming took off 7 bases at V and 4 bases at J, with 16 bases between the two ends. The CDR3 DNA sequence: TGTGCCAGCACCACCCCGGGGAGGGCCACTGAAGCTTTCTTT. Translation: CASTTPGRATEAFF.

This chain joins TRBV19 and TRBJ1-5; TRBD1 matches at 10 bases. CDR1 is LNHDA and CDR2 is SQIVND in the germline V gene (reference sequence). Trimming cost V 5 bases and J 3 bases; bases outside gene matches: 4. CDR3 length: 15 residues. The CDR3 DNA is TGTGCCAGTAGTCGGACAGGGGGGTACAATCAGCCCCAGCATTTT. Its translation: CASSRTGGYNQPQHF.

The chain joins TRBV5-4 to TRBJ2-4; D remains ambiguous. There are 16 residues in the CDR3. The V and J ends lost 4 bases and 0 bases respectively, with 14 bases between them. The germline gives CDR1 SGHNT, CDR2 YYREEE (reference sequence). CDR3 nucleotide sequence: TGTGCCAGCAGCGAATCAGGAGTCCTAGCCAAAAACATTCAGTACTTC. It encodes CASSESGVLAKNIQYF.

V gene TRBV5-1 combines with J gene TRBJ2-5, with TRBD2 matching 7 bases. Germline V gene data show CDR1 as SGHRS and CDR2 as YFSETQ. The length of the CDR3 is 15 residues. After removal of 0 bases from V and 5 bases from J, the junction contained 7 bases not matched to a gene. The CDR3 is CASSLVGGGTETQYF. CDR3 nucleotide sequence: TGCGCCAGCAGCTTGGTCGGCGGGGGAACGGAGACCCAGTACTTC.

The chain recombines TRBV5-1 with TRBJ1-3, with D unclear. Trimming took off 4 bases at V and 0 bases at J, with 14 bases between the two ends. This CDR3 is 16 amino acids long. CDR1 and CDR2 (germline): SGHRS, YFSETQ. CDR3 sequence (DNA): TGCGCCAGCAGCCACGATACAGCGCGCTCTGGAAACACCATATATTTT. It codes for CASSHDTARSGNTIYF. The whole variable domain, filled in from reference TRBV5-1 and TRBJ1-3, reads KAGVTQTPRYLIKTRGQQVTLSCSPISGHRSVSWYQQTPGQGLQFLFEYFSETQRNKGNFPGRFSGRQFSNSRSEMNVSTLELGDSALYLCASSHDTARSGNTIYFGEGSWLTVV.

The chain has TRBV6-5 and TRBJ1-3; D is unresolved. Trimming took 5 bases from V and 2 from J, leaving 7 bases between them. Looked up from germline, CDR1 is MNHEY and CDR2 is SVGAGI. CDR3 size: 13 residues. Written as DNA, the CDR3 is TGTGCCAGCAGTAAGAGGCCTGGAAACACCATATATTTT. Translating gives CASSKRPGNTIYF.

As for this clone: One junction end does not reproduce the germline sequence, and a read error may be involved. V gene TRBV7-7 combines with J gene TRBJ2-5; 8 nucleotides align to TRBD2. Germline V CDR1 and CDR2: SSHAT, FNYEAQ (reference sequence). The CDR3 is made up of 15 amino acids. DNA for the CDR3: TGTGCTAGCAGCTTAGGTACTAGCGGTTGGGAGACCCAGTACTTC. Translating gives CASSLGTSGWETQYF. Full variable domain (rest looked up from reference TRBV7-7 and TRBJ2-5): GAGVSQSPRYKVTKRGQDVTLRCDPISSHATLYWYQQALGQGPEFLTYFNYEAQPDKSGLPSDRFSAERPEGSISTLTIQRTEQRDSAMYRCASSLGTSGWETQYFGPGTRLLVL.

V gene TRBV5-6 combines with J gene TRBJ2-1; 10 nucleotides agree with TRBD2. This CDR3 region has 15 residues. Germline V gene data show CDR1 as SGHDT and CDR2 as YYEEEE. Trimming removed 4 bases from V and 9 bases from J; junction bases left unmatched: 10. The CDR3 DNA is TGTGCCAGCAGCACCCAAGCGGGGGGGCCGGTTGAGCAGTTCTTC. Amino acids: CASSTQAGGPVEQFF.

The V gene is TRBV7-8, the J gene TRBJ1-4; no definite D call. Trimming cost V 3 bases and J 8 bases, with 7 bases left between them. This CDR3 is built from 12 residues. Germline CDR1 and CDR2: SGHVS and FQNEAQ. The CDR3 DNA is TGTGCCAGCAGCTTCTCGAGAGAAAAACTGTTTTTT. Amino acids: CASSFSREKLFF. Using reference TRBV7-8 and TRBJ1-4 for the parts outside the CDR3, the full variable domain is GAGVSQSPRYKVAKRGQDVALRCDPISGHVSLFWYQQALGQGPEFLTYFQNEAQLDKSGLPSDRFFAERPEGSVSTLKIQRTQQEDSAVYLCASSFSREKLFFGSGTQLSVL.

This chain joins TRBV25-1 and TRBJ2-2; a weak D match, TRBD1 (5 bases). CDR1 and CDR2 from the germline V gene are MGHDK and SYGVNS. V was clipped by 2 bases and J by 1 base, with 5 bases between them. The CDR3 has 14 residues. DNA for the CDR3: TGTGCCAGCAGTGAAACAGGGAACACCGGGGAGCTGTTTTTT. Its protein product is CASSETGNTGELFF.

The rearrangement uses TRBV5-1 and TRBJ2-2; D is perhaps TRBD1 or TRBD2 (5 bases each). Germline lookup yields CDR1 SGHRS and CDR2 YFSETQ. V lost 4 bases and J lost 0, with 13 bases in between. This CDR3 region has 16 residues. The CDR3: CASSPSGTANTGELFF. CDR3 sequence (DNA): TGCGCCAGCAGCCCATCCGGGACGGCGAACACCGGGGAGCTGTTTTTT.

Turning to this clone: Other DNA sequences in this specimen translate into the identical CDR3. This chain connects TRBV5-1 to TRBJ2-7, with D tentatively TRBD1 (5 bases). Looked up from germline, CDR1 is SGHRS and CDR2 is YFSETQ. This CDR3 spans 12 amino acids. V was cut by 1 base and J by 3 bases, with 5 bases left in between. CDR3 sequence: CASSLQGYEQYF. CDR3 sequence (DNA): TGCGCCAGCAGCTTGCAGGGCTACGAGCAGTACTTC.

The CDR3 DNA reads TGTGCCAGCACCGGTTGGCCGGGGGGGAACACTGAAGCTTTCTTT. Protein product: CASTGWPGGNTEAFF. The chain employs TRBV11-2 and TRBJ1-1, with D possibly matching TRBD1 (5 bases). The V end lost 7 bases, the J end lost 1 base, and 16 bases lay between the germline ends. The CDR3 extends over 15 amino acids. Germline loops: CDR1 SGHAT, CDR2 FQNNGV.

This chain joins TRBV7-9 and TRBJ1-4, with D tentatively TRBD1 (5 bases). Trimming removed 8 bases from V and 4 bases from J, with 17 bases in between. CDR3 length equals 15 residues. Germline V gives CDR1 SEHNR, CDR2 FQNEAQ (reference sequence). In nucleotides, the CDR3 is TGTGCCAGCGGGGCCCCCAGGAGGGGTAATGAAAAACTGTTTTTT. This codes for CASGAPRRGNEKLFF.

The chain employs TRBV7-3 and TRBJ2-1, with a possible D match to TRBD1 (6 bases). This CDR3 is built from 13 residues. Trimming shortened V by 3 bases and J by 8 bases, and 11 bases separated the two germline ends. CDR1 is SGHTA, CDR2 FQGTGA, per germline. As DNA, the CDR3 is TGTGCCAGCAGCTTCGCAGGGGCTTATGAGCAGTTCTTC. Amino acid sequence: CASSFAGAYEQFF.

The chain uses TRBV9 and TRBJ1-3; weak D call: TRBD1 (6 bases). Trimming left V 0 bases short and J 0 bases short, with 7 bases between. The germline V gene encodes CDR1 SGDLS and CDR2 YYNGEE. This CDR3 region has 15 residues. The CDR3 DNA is TGTGCCAGCAGCGTAGCGGGGGCCTCTGGAAACACCATATATTTT. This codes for CASSVAGASGNTIYF.

The CDR3 DNA is TGTGCCAGTAGTCCGTACAGGGGGAAGGGGTATGGCTACACCTTC. Protein sequence: CASSPYRGKGYGYTF. The chain uses TRBV19 and TRBJ1-2; 8 nucleotides agree with TRBD1. The ends lost 5 bases at V and 5 bases at J; junction bases unmatched: 10. This CDR3 region has 15 residues. CDR1 and CDR2 (germline): LNHDA, SQIVND (reference sequence).

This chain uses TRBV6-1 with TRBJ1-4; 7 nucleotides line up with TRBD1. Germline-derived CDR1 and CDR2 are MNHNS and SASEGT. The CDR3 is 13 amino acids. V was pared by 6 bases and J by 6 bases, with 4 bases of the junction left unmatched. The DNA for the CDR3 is TGTGCCAGCAGGGCAGGGGGTTATGAAAAACTGTTTTTT. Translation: CASRAGGYEKLFF.

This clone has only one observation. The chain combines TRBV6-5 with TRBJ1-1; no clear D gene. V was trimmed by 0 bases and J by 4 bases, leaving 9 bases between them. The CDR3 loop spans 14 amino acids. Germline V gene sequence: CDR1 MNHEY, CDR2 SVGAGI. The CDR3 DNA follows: TGTGCCAGCAGTTACTCGACGGTCTTCACTGAAGCTTTCTTT. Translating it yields CASSYSTVFTEAFF.

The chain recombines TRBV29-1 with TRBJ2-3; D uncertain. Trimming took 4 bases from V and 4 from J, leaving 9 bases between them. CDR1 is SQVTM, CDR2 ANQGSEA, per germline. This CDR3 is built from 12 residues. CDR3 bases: TGCAGCGTTGGGGTAGCTGCAGATACGCAGTATTTT. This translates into CSVGVAADTQYF.

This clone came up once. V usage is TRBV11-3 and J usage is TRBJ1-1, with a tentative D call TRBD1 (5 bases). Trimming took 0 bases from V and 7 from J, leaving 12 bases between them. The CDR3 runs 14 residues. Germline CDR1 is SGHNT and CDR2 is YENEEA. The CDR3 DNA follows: TGTGCCAGCAGCTTAGAGGGGGTAGAGGGTGAAGCTTTCTTT. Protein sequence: CASSLEGVEGEAFF. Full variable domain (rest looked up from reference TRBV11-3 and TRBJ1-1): EAGVVQSPRYKIIEKKQPVAFWCNPISGHNTLYWYLQNLGQGPELLIRYENEEAVDDSQLPKDRFSAERLKGVDSTLKIQPAELGDSAVYLCASSLEGVEGEAFFGQGTRLTVV.

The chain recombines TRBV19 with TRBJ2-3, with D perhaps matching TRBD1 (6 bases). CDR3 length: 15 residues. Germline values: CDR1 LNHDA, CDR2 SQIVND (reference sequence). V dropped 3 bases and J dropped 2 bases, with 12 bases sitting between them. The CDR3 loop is CASSITGSFTDTQYF. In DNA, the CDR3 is TGTGCCAGTAGTATTACAGGGTCCTTCACAGATACGCAGTATTTT.

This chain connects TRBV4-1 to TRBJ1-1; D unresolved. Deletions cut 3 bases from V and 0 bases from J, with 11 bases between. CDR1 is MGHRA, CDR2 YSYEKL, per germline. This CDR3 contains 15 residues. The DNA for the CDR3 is TGCGCCAGCAGCCACAGTACAAGTATGAACACTGAAGCTTTCTTT. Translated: CASSHSTSMNTEAFF.

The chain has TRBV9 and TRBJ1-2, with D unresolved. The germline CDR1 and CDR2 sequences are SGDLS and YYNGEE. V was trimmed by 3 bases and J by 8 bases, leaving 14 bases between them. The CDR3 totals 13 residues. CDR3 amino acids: CASSGVKTIGYTF. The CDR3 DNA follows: TGTGCCAGCAGCGGGGTAAAGACCATAGGCTACACCTTC.

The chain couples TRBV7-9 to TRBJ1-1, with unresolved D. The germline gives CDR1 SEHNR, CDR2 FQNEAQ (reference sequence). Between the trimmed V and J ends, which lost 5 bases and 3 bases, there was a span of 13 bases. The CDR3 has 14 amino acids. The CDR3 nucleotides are TGTGCCAGCAGCGATCCGACGGTCTACACTGAAGCTTTCTTT. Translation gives CASSDPTVYTEAFF.

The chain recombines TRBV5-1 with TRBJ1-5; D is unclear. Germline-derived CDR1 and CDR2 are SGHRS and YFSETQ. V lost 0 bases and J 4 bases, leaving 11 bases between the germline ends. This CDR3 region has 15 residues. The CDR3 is CASSLEPLANQPQHF. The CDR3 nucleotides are TGCGCCAGCAGCTTGGAGCCGCTAGCGAATCAGCCCCAGCATTTT.